These 15 T cell receptor beta chains were all obtained from the same sample, sequenced in a study of identical twins. MiXCR was run by TCRdb on the 5' RACE reads, yielding one entry per CDR3 protein. The sample lists roughly 1,500,000 distinct CDR3 sequences, about 30% occurring once. The sequenced sample was cord blood. All receptors come from a newborn girl in good health.

CDR3: CAISPGRPNYGYTF. The CDR3 nucleotides read TGTGCCATCAGCCCGGGACGGCCTAACTATGGCTACACCTTC. The rearrangement joins TRBV10-3 to TRBJ1-2; D may be TRBD1 (5 bases). Trimming removed 6 bases from V and 0 bases from J, with 11 bases in between. The germline V gene has CDR1 ENHRY and CDR2 SYGVKD. The CDR3 is made up of 14 amino acids.

This clonotype showed up just a few times. The V call is TRBV9, the J call TRBJ1-2; TRBD1 is a possible D gene (5 bases). This CDR3 has 16 amino acids. CDR1 is SGDLS and CDR2 is YYNGEE in the germline V gene. The V gene lost 0 bases and the J gene lost 1 base, with 13 bases spanning the gap. This CDR3 reads CASSVVPGPYNYGYTF. DNA of the CDR3: TGTGCCAGCAGCGTAGTTCCGGGGCCCTATAACTATGGCTACACCTTC.

This chain uses TRBV5-1 with TRBJ2-7; D ambiguous. Trimming took 2 bases from V and 3 from J, leaving 9 bases between them. Germline loops: CDR1 SGHRS, CDR2 YFSETQ. The CDR3 has 13 amino acids. The CDR3 reads CASSFGEVYEQYF. The CDR3 bases are TGCGCCAGCAGCTTCGGCGAGGTCTACGAGCAGTACTTC.

This sequence joins TRBV29-1 and TRBJ2-1; D may be TRBD1 (8 bases). V lost 3 bases and J lost 4, with 16 bases in between. CDR1 and CDR2 (germline): SQVTM, ANQGSEA. The CDR3 has 15 residues. In DNA form, the CDR3 reads TGCAGCGTTGAGACAGGGGCTAGCGGATACAATGAGCAGTTCTTC. Its protein product is CSVETGASGYNEQFF.

The chain employs TRBV12-3 or TRBV12-4 and TRBJ2-2, with TRBD1 matching over 9 bases. J gave up 1 base and V 6 bases, and 6 bases lay outside the gene matches. This CDR3 comprises 16 residues. CDR3 bases: TGTGCCAGCAGCCGATACAGGGGGCTGAACACCGGGGAGCTGTTTTTT. Translated, it gives CASSRYRGLNTGELFF.

V gene TRBV7-8 combines with J gene TRBJ2-1; possibly TRBD1 or TRBD2 for D (6 bases each). Germline CDR1 reads SGHVS; CDR2 reads FQNEAQ. The CDR3 extends over 14 amino acids. Trimming pared 4 bases from V and 8 bases from J, leaving 15 bases between. The CDR3 spells CASSYRVGGYEQFF. The CDR3 nucleotides read TGTGCCAGCAGCTACAGGGTAGGAGGGTATGAGCAGTTCTTC.

V and J are TRBV4-2 and TRBJ2-5; D possibly matches TRBD1 or TRBD2 (6 bases each). The CDR3 loop spans 17 amino acids. Trimming took off 3 bases at V and 2 bases at J, with 19 bases between the two ends. Germline CDR1 LGHNA, CDR2 YNFKEQ. The chain's CDR3 is CASSQGPREGGQETQYF. In DNA, the CDR3 is TGTGCCAGCAGCCAGGGGCCCCGGGAAGGGGGGCAAGAGACCCAGTACTTC.

Worth noting for this clonotype: A single base separates this from a much larger clone, so it may be a read error. CDR3 sequence: CASSLWGLQYF. In DNA form, the CDR3 reads TGTGCCAGCAGTCTGTGGGGACTACAGTACTTC. J is TRBJ2-5 and V is TRBV12-3 or TRBV12-4; 7 bases are a match to TRBD2. Trimming took 5 bases from V and 11 from J; bases not matched to a gene: 5. CDR3 size: 11 residues.

This clonotype was picked up many times. V and J are TRBV28 and TRBJ2-7; TRBD1 aligns across 7 bases. This CDR3 is built from 13 residues. The J segment lost 7 bases and the V segment lost 7 bases, leaving 10 bases of the junction unmatched. CDR1 is MDHEN, CDR2 SYDVKM, per germline. The CDR3 sequence: CASIDRVLGEQYF. The CDR3 DNA reads TGTGCCAGCATCGACAGGGTTCTCGGAGAGCAGTACTTC.

The rearrangement joins TRBV28 to TRBJ1-2; D uncertain. The CDR3 is 15 amino acids. Trimming left V 2 bases short and J 5 bases short, with 15 bases between. The germline CDR1 and CDR2 sequences are MDHEN and SYDVKM. CDR3 in amino acids: CASSLGHSGLYGYTF. For the CDR3, the DNA is TGTGCCAGCAGTTTAGGGCATTCCGGGTTATATGGCTACACCTTC.

The chain uses TRBV20-1 and TRBJ2-2; 7 nucleotides agree with TRBD2. The germline CDR1 and CDR2 sequences are DFQATT and SNEGSKA (reference sequence). Trimming cost V 7 bases and J 4 bases; bases outside gene matches: 6. This CDR3 region has 13 residues. CDR3 amino acids: CSGGSRGTGELFF. Here the CDR3 DNA reads TGCAGTGGCGGGAGTAGGGGCACCGGGGAGCTGTTTTTT.

This clonotype came up a few times. The chain combines TRBV5-1 with TRBJ2-3; 7 bases fit TRBD2. V was pared by 0 bases and J by 4 bases, with 5 bases of the junction left unmatched. This CDR3 region has 15 residues. The germline gives CDR1 SGHRS, CDR2 YFSETQ. CDR3 sequence: CASSLAGREADTQYF. The CDR3 DNA sequence: TGCGCCAGCAGCTTGGCCGGCCGGGAGGCAGATACGCAGTATTTT.

A few counts support this clonotype. V gene TRBV24-1 combines with J gene TRBJ2-1, with 10 bases aligning to TRBD1. This CDR3 has 17 residues. V shed 4 bases, J shed 0 bases, and the junction held 5 bases outside the gene matches. Per germline, CDR1 KGHDR and CDR2 SFDVKD. The CDR3: CATSETGGDNSYNEQFF. The DNA for the CDR3 is TGTGCCACCAGTGAGACAGGGGGCGATAACTCCTACAATGAGCAGTTCTTC.

Here the CDR3 reads CASSSGLGLYNEQYF. The CDR3 nucleotides are TGTGCCAGCAGCTCAGGACTAGGGCTCTACAATGAGCAGTACTTC. V usage is TRBV7-2 and J usage is TRBJ2-1; 7 nucleotides align to TRBD2. The J call may be mistaken, given a closer DNA end match to TRBJ2-7. The CDR3 is made up of 15 amino acids. Germline V gene lookup returns CDR1 SGHTA and CDR2 FQGNSA.

This chain uses TRBV12-3 or TRBV12-4 with TRBJ2-5; D might be TRBD1 or TRBD2, each matching 6 bases. V lost 6 bases to trimming and J lost 6 bases, with 17 bases between them. This CDR3 contains 14 residues. The CDR3 DNA reads as TGTGCCAGCAGGACCGTAGGGGGGCCCAAGACCCAGTACTTC. It yields the protein CASRTVGGPKTQYF.